Following are 28 T cell receptor beta chains from one sample sequenced in a study of OX40 agonist ivuxolimab in advanced cancers. Method: immunoSEQ multiplex PCR; TCRdb's copy keeps in-frame clones and lacks some. Among 70,000 to 95,000 clones listed, roughly four fifths were seen once. The source was CD4+ or CD8+ T cells sorted from blood, collected in a trial of the OX40 agonist ivuxolimab. All receptors derive from an adult with an advanced solid tumor such as melanoma, head and neck, liver or kidney cancer.

V usage is TRBV7-8 and J usage is TRBJ1-5; unclear D gene. The germline gives CDR1 SGHVS, CDR2 FQNEAQ. The CDR3 has 13 amino acids. V lost 1 base and J 5 bases, leaving 6 bases between the germline ends. The DNA of the CDR3 is TGTGCCAGCAGCTTAGGACTTGATCAGCCCCAGCATTTT. Its protein is CASSLGLDQPQHF.

The chain employs TRBV5-8 and TRBJ1-5; 7 nucleotides agree with TRBD1. The CDR3 totals 16 residues. Unmatched junction bases numbered 5, after V lost 2 bases and J lost 0 bases. Germline V gene sequence: CDR1 SGHTS, CDR2 YDEGEE. CDR3 nucleotide sequence: TGTGCCAGCAGCTTCTACAGGGGAGATAGCAATCAGCCCCAGCATTTT. Its protein is CASSFYRGDSNQPQHF.

The chain links TRBV4-1 to TRBJ2-2; a weak D match, TRBD2 (6 bases). The germline V gene has CDR1 MGHRA and CDR2 YSYEKL. CDR3 length: 15 residues. Trimming removed 2 bases from V and 5 bases from J, with 12 bases in between. The CDR3 protein is CASSQQSRGTGELFF. The CDR3 region has the DNA TGCGCCAGCAGCCAACAGTCGCGGGGAACCGGGGAGCTGTTTTTT.

J is TRBJ1-6 and V is TRBV11-2; D call uncertain. With 1 base removed from V and 11 bases from J, the gap between germline ends came to 12 bases. CDR1 is SGHAT, CDR2 FQNNGV, per germline. The CDR3 is 14 residues long. The CDR3 bases are TGTGCCAGCAGCTTAGGGGCCGCTATCCCACCCCTCCACTTT. It encodes CASSLGAAIPPLHF.

This clone was counted a few times. The gene calls are TRBV2 and TRBJ1-5; 10 bases match TRBD1. V lost 4 bases to trimming and J lost 7 bases; unmatched junction nucleotides: 4. Germline V lookup: CDR1 SNHLY, CDR2 FYNNEI. The CDR3 is 14 residues long. In nucleotides, the CDR3 is TGTGCCAGCAGTGGGGACAGGGGTCGCCAGCCCCAGCATTTT. It translates to CASSGDRGRQPQHF.

The J gene is TRBJ2-5, the V gene TRBV9; 8 nucleotides align to TRBD2. The CDR3 contains 16 residues. The germline V gene has CDR1 SGDLS and CDR2 YYNGEE. The junction had 9 bases not matched to a gene; V was cut back by 0 bases and J by 5 bases. CDR3 nucleotides: TGTGCCAGCAGCGTAGAACCCAGCGGGAGAGTGGAGACCCAGTACTTC. This sequence encodes CASSVEPSGRVETQYF.

The V call is TRBV7-8, the J call TRBJ2-2, with 14 nucleotides matching TRBD2. V trimming: 4 bases; J trimming: 15 bases; junction bases outside the gene matches: 10. The CDR3 has 15 amino acids. The V gene's germline CDR1 is SGHVS and CDR2 FQNEAQ. This CDR3 is CASSYGTSGGRALFF. DNA of the CDR3: TGTGCCAGCAGCTATGGGACTAGCGGGGGTCGGGCGTTGTTTTTT.

This clone was detected once. This chain joins TRBV27 and TRBJ2-5; 8 bases agree with TRBD2. The CDR3 consists of 16 residues. Per the germline V gene, CDR1 is MNHEY and CDR2 is SMNVEV (reference sequence). Trimming removed 0 bases from V and 5 bases from J; junction bases left unmatched: 8. The CDR3 reads CASSLSPGGRRETQYF. The CDR3 coding sequence is TGTGCCAGCAGTTTATCGCCGGGAGGGCGTAGGGAGACCCAGTACTTC.

The CDR3 sequence is CATSRDVGVSYEQYF. CDR3 in DNA: TGTGCCACCAGCAGAGATGTCGGGGTCTCCTACGAGCAGTACTTC. The V gene is TRBV15, the J gene TRBJ2-7, with D possibly matching TRBD2 (5 bases). CDR1 LNHNV and CDR2 YYDKDF come from the germline V gene (reference sequence). V shed 0 bases and J shed 0 bases, with 9 bases lying between them. CDR3 length: 15 residues.

In this sample, this clone turned up a few times. The CDR3 DNA follows: TGTGCCACCAGCAGTGGTCGGAGCGGAAACACCATATATTTT. Translating gives CATSSGRSGNTIYF. The chain joins TRBV15 to TRBJ1-3; no definite D call. CDR1 LNHNV and CDR2 YYDKDF come from the germline V gene (reference sequence). The CDR3 has 14 residues. The V gene lost 3 bases and the J gene lost 4 bases, with 10 bases spanning the gap. Full variable domain (remainder filled in from reference TRBV15 and TRBJ1-3): DAMVIQNPRYQVTQFGKPVTLSCSQTLNHNVMYWYQQKSSQAPKLLFHYYDKDFNNEADTPDNFQSRRPNTSFCFLDIRSPGLGDTAMYLCATSSGRSGNTIYFGEGSWLTVV.

This clone was seen a handful of times. Other DNA sequences in this sample translate to the same CDR3. The genes are TRBV4-1 and TRBJ1-5; unclear D gene. Germline assignment: CDR1 MGHRA and CDR2 YSYEKL. V was cut by 0 bases and J by 3 bases, with 3 bases left in between. The CDR3 is 13 amino acids. The chain's CDR3 is CASSQDPNQPQHF. DNA of the CDR3: TGCGCCAGCAGCCAAGACCCCAATCAGCCCCAGCATTTT.

V gene TRBV7-2 combines with J gene TRBJ2-2; 8 positions match TRBD1. Germline-derived CDR1 and CDR2 are SGHTA and FQGNSA. The CDR3 has 15 amino acids. V shed 1 base and J 7 bases; nucleotides not matched to a gene: 5. The CDR3 spells CASSLGTGFSGELFF. CDR3 coding DNA: TGTGCCAGCAGCTTAGGGACAGGGTTTAGCGGGGAGCTGTTTTTT.

The genes are TRBV6-5 and TRBJ1-5; 9 positions agree with TRBD1. The CDR3 has 15 residues. CDR1 and CDR2 from the germline V gene are MNHEY and SVGAGI. Losses at the gene ends were 8 bases for V and 6 bases for J; bases not matched to a gene: 11. The DNA of the CDR3 is TGTGCCAGCCGTATCTCCAGGGACAGGGCTCAGCCCCAGCATTTT. It codes for CASRISRDRAQPQHF.

The chain employs TRBV4-3 and TRBJ2-1; 7 bases map to TRBD2. This CDR3 contains 17 residues. Germline lookup yields CDR1 LGHNA and CDR2 YSLEER. V lost 0 bases to trimming and J lost 4 bases; unmatched junction nucleotides: 9. This CDR3 is CASSQEWGEGPYNEQFF. CDR3 nucleotide sequence: TGCGCCAGCAGCCAAGAATGGGGGGAGGGCCCTTACAATGAGCAGTTCTTC.

This clone was counted a single time. The chain joins TRBV11-1 to TRBJ2-5, with a weak D call TRBD1 (5 bases). The CDR3 contains 14 residues. Germline CDR1 is SGHAT and CDR2 is FQDESV (reference sequence). Trimming took 3 bases from V and 2 from J, leaving 10 bases between them. The CDR3 coding sequence is TGTGCCAGCAGCTTCGGACAAGGACAAGAGACCCAGTACTTC. This encodes CASSFGQGQETQYF.

The rearrangement joins TRBV27 to TRBJ2-4, with 8 nucleotides matching TRBD2. The CDR3 contains 15 residues. Germline loops: CDR1 MNHEY, CDR2 SMNVEV (reference sequence). Trimming at V came to 5 bases and at J to 8 bases, leaving 11 bases not matched to a gene. The CDR3 DNA reads TGTGCCAGCAGTAGAATTAGCGGGACTATGGACATTCAGTACTTC. Its protein product is CASSRISGTMDIQYF.

V usage is TRBV5-1 and J usage is TRBJ1-1; D unresolved. This CDR3 has 14 amino acids. Trimming pared 6 bases from V and 1 base from J, leaving 13 bases between. Germline V CDR1 and CDR2: SGHRS, YFSETQ. The DNA of the CDR3 is TGCGCCAGCACGATCGGACGTGGGAACACTGAAGCTTTCTTT. Translated, it gives CASTIGRGNTEAFF. Combining the CDR3 with reference TRBV5-1 and TRBJ1-1 gives the whole variable domain KAGVTQTPRYLIKTRGQQVTLSCSPISGHRSVSWYQQTPGQGLQFLFEYFSETQRNKGNFPGRFSGRQFSNSRSEMNVSTLELGDSALYLCASTIGRGNTEAFFGQGTRLTVV.

This chain connects TRBV29-1 to TRBJ2-1; D unresolved. Germline V lookup: CDR1 SQVTM, CDR2 ANQGSEA. The CDR3 is 11 residues long. The V end was cut by 1 base, the J end by 7 bases, with 5 bases between. CDR3 sequence: CSVEVWNEQFF. DNA of the CDR3: TGCAGCGTTGAAGTATGGAATGAGCAGTTCTTC.

CDR3 nucleotides: TGCGCCAGCAGAGCCGGTCTCCCGGGGACTAGCGGGACCAGAACCGGGGAGCTGTTTTTT. Amino acid sequence: CASRAGLPGTSGTRTGELFF. The chain couples TRBV5-1 to TRBJ2-2; 13 nucleotides agree with TRBD2. CDR1 is SGHRS and CDR2 is YFSETQ in the germline V gene. V lost 5 bases, J lost 5 bases, and 18 bases stayed unmatched. The CDR3 runs to 20 residues.

J is TRBJ1-2 and V is TRBV6-5; D unclear. CDR3 size: 13 residues. Germline loops: CDR1 MNHEY, CDR2 SVGAGI. The ends were cut back, 2 bases at V and 6 bases at J, with 10 bases in the middle. CDR3 bases: TGTGCCAGCAGTTACGGCTACAGCAATGGCTACACCTTC. As protein: CASSYGYSNGYTF.

This clone was found a few times. The chain couples TRBV5-6 to TRBJ1-6, with 10 bases fitting TRBD1. CDR1 is SGHDT, CDR2 YYEEEE, per germline. The CDR3 consists of 15 residues. J was trimmed by 10 bases and V by 4 bases; bases with no gene match: 8. The CDR3, as DNA: TGTGCCAGCAGCCCCGGGACAGGGGCTGGATCACCCCTCCACTTT. It encodes CASSPGTGAGSPLHF.

The chain carries TRBV28 and TRBJ1-4; TRBD1 is a possible D gene (5 bases). Germline-derived CDR1 and CDR2 are MDHEN and SYDVKM. V dropped 6 bases and J dropped 0 bases, with 11 bases sitting between them. CDR3 size: 15 residues. The CDR3 DNA sequence: TGTGCCAGCAGGTTGACAGCAGCAACTAATGAAAAACTGTTTTTT. Its translation is CASRLTAATNEKLFF.

The chain combines TRBV7-9 with TRBJ1-6; the D is unclear. V dropped 2 bases and J dropped 6 bases, with 11 bases sitting between them. The V gene's germline CDR1 is SEHNR and CDR2 FQNEAQ (reference sequence). The CDR3 totals 15 residues. DNA for the CDR3: TGTGCCAGCAGCTTACGGGCAGCTTTTAATTCACCCCTCCACTTT. It encodes CASSLRAAFNSPLHF. Looking up the rest from reference TRBV7-9 and TRBJ1-6 gives the full variable domain: DTGVSQNPRHKITKRGQNVTFRCDPISEHNRLYWYRQTLGQGPEFLTYFQNEAQLEKSRLLSDRFSAERPKGSFSTLEIQRTEQGDSAMYLCASSLRAAFNSPLHFGNGTRLTVT.

The genes are TRBV7-9 and TRBJ2-7, with a tentative D call TRBD1 (6 bases). The V gene's germline CDR1 is SEHNR and CDR2 FQNEAQ (reference sequence). This CDR3 region has 16 residues. Between the trimmed V and J ends, which lost 3 bases and 4 bases, there was a span of 19 bases. The CDR3 spells CASSLGQGPHQYEQYF. The CDR3 DNA is TGTGCCAGCAGCTTGGGTCAGGGGCCGCACCAATACGAGCAGTACTTC.

The chain combines TRBV6-5 with TRBJ2-2, with D tentatively TRBD2 (6 bases). Germline lookup yields CDR1 MNHEY and CDR2 SVGAGI. This CDR3 is built from 14 residues. The germline V and J ends were trimmed by 2 bases and 6 bases, with 10 bases remaining between them. CDR3 in amino acids: CASSYRGSSGELFF. The CDR3 nucleotides are TGTGCCAGCAGTTACCGGGGGTCTTCCGGGGAGCTGTTTTTT.

This chain uses TRBV29-1 with TRBJ2-2; D is possibly TRBD1 (5 bases). The CDR3 is made up of 13 amino acids. The V gene's germline CDR1 is SQVTM and CDR2 ANQGSEA. V lost 2 bases to trimming and J lost 3 bases, with 7 bases between them. For the CDR3, the DNA is TGCAGCGTTGAACAGGGTTACACCGGGGAGCTGTTTTTT. The encoded protein is CSVEQGYTGELFF.

The V call is TRBV7-2, the J call TRBJ2-2; no clear D gene. The V gene lost 1 base and the J gene lost 9 bases, with 3 bases spanning the gap. The germline V gene has CDR1 SGHTA and CDR2 FQGNSA. The CDR3 has 11 residues. The CDR3 DNA follows: TGTGCCAGCAGCTTAGTCCGGGAGCTGTTTTTT. It encodes CASSLVRELFF.

V usage is TRBV28 and J usage is TRBJ1-1, with unresolved D. The CDR3 spans 13 residues. Trimming cost V 7 bases and J 0 bases, with 9 bases left between them. The germline V gene encodes CDR1 MDHEN and CDR2 SYDVKM. The CDR3 spells CASIREMNTEAFF. The CDR3 DNA reads as TGTGCCAGCATAAGGGAAATGAACACTGAAGCTTTCTTT.